This T cell receptor (beta chain) was captured by sequencing in a study of T cells in Graves' hyperthyroidism and ophthalmopathy. Study overall: Prior to any treatment, at the point of initial diagnosis, peripheral blood was collected.

Template material for amplifying TCR beta CDR3 regions consisted of RNA transcripts. An initial round of RT-PCR targeting the TCR CDR3 relied on the HTBI primer set. TCRdb reprocessed the multiplex PCR reads with MiXCR, giving one entry per CDR3 protein. Altogether about 420,000 distinct CDR3 sequences are present, approximately 14% being singletons, with the ten largest covering over 7.5%. In germline, CDR1 is LNHDA, CDR2 SQIVND (reference sequence). This CDR3 has 16 residues. Trimming shortened V by 5 bases and J by 5 bases, and 20 bases separated the two germline ends. Sequencing was done on a sample of blood. The clonotype comes from a woman between 18 and 30 years old with Graves' hyperthyroidism. This chain connects TRBV19 to TRBJ2-3, with D possibly called TRBD1 or TRBD2 (7 bases each). In nucleotides, the CDR3 is TGTGCCAGTAGTCGCAGGGGGGGAGGGGAGGAAGATACGCAGTATTTT. Its protein is CASSRRGGGEEDTQYF.